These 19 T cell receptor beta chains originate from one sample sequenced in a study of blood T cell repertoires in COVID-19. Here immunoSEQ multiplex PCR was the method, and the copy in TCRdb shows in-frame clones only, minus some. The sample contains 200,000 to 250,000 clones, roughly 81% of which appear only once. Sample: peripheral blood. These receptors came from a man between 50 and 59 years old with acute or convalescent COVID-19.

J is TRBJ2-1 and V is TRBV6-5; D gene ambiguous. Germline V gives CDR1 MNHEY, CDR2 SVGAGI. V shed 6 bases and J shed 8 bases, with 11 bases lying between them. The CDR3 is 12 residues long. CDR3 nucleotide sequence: TGTGCCAGCAGCAGGTCCGTCCATGAGCAGTTCTTC. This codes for CASSRSVHEQFF.

CDR3 nucleotide sequence: TGTGCCAGCAGCCAAAATGCAGGGGGGCAATCAACTAATGAAAAACTGTTTTTT. This codes for CASSQNAGGQSTNEKLFF. The chain is built from TRBV7-9 and TRBJ1-4, with 7 bases matching TRBD1. The CDR3 is made up of 18 amino acids. Germline V gene sequence: CDR1 SEHNR, CDR2 FQNEAQ (reference sequence). Trimming cost V 5 bases and J 0 bases; bases outside gene matches: 12.

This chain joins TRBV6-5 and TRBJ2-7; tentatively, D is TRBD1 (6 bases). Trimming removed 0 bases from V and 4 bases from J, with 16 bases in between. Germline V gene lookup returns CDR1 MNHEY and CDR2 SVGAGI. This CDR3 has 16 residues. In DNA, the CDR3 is TGTGCCAGCAGTTACTCGTTAACAGGGAACCCTTACGAGCAGTACTTC. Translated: CASSYSLTGNPYEQYF.

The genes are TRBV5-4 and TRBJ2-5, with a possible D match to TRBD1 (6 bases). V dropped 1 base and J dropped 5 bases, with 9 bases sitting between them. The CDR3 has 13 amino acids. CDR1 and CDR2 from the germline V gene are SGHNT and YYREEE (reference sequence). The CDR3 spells CASSLQGLETQYF. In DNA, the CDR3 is TGTGCCAGCAGCTTGCAGGGGCTGGAGACCCAGTACTTC.

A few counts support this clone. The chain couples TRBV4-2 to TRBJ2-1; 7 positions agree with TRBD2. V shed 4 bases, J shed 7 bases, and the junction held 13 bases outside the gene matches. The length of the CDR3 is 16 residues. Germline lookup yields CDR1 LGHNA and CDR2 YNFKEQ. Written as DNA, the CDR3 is TGTGCCAGCAGCCCGCGCGGCAGCGGGGTTGGTAATGAGCAGTTCTTC. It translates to CASSPRGSGVGNEQFF.

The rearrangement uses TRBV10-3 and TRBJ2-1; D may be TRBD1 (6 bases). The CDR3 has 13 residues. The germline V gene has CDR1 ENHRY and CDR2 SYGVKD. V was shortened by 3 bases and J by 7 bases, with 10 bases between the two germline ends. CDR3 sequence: CAISDGRGNEQFF. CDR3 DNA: TGTGCCATCAGTGATGGCAGGGGTAATGAGCAGTTCTTC.

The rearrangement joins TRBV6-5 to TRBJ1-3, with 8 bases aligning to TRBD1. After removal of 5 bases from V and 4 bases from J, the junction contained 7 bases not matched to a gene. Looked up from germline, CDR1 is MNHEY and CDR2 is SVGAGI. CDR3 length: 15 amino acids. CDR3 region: CASSKRTGFGNTIYF. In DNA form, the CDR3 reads TGTGCCAGCAGTAAGCGGACAGGGTTCGGAAACACCATATATTTT.

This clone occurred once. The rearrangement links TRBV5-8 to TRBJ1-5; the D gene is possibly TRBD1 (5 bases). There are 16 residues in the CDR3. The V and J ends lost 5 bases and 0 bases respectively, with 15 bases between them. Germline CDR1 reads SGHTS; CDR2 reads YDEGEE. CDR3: CASSRAGLYSNQPQHF. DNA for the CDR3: TGTGCCAGCAGTCGGGCGGGACTTTATAGCAATCAGCCCCAGCATTTT.

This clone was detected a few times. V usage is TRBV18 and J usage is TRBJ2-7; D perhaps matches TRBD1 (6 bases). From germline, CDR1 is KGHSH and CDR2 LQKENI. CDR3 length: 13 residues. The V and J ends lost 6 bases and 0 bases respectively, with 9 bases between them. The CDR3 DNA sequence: TGTGCCAGCTCGGACAGTAACTCCTACGAGCAGTACTTC. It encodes CASSDSNSYEQYF. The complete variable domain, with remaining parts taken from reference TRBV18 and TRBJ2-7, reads NAGVMQNPRHLVRRRGQEARLRCSPMKGHSHVYWYRQLPEEGLKFMVYLQKENIIDESGMPKERFSAEFPKEGPSILRIQQVVRGDSAAYFCASSDSNSYEQYFGPGTRLTVT.

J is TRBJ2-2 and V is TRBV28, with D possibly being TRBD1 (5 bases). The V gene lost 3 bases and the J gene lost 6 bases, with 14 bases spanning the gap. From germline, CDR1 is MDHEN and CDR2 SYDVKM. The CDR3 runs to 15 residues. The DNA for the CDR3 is TGTGCCAGCAGTTTGGCCAGGGTTATATCCGGGGAGCTGTTTTTT. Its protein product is CASSLARVISGELFF. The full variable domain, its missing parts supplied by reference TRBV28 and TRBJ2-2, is DVKVTQSSRYLVKRTGEKVFLECVQDMDHENMFWYRQDPGLGLRLIYFSYDVKMKEKGDIPEGYSVSREKKERFSLILESASTNQTSMYLCASSLARVISGELFFGEGSRLTVL.

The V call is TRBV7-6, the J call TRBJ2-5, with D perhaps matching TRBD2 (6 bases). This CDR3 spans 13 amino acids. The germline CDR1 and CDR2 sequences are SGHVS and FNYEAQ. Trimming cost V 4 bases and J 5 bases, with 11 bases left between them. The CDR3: CASSSGLSETQYF. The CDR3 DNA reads TGTGCCAGCAGCTCGGGACTGTCGGAGACCCAGTACTTC.

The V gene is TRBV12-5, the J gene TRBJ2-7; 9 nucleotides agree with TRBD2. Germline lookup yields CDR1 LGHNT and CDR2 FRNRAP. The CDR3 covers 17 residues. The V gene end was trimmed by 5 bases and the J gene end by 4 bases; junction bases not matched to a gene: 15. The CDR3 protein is CASGNLEGGRARYEQYF. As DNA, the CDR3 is TGTGCTAGTGGTAACCTGGAGGGCGGGAGGGCCCGATACGAGCAGTACTTC. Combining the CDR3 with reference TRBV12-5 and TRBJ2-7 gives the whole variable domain DARVTQTPRHKVTEMGQEVTMRCQPILGHNTVFWYRQTMMQGLELLAYFRNRAPLDDSGMPKDRFSAEMPDATLATLKIQPSEPRDSAVYFCASGNLEGGRARYEQYFGPGTRLTVT.

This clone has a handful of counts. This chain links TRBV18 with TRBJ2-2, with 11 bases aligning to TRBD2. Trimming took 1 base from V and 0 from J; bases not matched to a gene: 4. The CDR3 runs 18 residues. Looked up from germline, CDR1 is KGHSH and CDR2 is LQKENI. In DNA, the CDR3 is TGTGCCAGCTCACCACGGGCTAGCGGGGGGACGAACACCGGGGAGCTGTTTTTT. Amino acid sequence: CASSPRASGGTNTGELFF.

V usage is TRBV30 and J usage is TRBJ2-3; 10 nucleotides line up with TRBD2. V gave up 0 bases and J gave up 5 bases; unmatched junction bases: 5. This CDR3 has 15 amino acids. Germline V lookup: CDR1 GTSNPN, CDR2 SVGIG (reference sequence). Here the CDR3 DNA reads TGTGCCTGGAGTGTTTCTAGCGGGAGATTAGATACGCAGTATTTT. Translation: CAWSVSSGRLDTQYF.

CDR3 nucleotides: TGTGCCAGCAGTTTAACTAGCCCAGAGACCCAGTACTTC. Translating gives CASSLTSPETQYF. The chain carries TRBV12-3 or TRBV12-4 and TRBJ2-5, with D tentatively TRBD2 (6 bases). V lost 2 bases and J 4 bases, leaving 8 bases between the germline ends. This CDR3 spans 13 amino acids.

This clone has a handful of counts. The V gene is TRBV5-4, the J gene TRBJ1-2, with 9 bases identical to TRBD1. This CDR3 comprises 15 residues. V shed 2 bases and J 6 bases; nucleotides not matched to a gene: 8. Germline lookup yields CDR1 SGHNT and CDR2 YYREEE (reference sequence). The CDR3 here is CASSLGDRDFDGYTF. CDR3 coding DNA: TGTGCCAGCAGCTTAGGGGACAGGGATTTTGATGGCTACACCTTC.

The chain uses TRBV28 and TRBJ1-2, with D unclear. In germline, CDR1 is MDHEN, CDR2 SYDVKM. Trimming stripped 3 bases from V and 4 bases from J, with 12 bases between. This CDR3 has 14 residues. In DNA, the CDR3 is TGTGCCAGCAGTTTCCTTGACACTCTCTATGGCTACACCTTC. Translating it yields CASSFLDTLYGYTF.

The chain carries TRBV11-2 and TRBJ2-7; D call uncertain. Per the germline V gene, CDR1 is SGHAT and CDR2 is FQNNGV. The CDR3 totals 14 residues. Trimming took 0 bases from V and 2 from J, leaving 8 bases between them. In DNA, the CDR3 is TGTGCCAGCAGCTTAGACCCGCACACCTACGAGCAGTACTTC. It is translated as CASSLDPHTYEQYF.

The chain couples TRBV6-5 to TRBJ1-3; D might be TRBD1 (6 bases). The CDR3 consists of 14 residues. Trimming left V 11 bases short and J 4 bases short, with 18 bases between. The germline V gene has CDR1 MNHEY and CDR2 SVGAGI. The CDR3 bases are TGTGCCTCAGCCCGGGACATCCGGGGAAACACCATATATTTT. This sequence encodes CASARDIRGNTIYF.